A single sample gave rise to the 7 T cell receptor beta chains below, sequenced in a study of T cell responses to AZD1222 COVID-19 vaccine. The protocol was immunoSEQ multiplex PCR, while the TCRdb copy is restricted to in-frame clones and leaves out a portion. The profile shows about 110,000 clones, around nine tenths of them singletons. This sample comprised peripheral blood, obtained 28 days after the second AZD1222 dose. These receptors came from an adult who received the AZD1222 COVID-19 vaccine.

This clone was seen a handful of times. The V gene is TRBV19, the J gene TRBJ1-2; no firm D call. The germline V gene encodes CDR1 LNHDA and CDR2 SQIVND (reference sequence). The CDR3 sequence is 13 residues long. Trimming stripped 3 bases from V and 0 bases from J, with 5 bases between. The CDR3 loop reads CASSMAANYGYTF. DNA for the CDR3: TGTGCCAGTAGTATGGCGGCTAACTATGGCTACACCTTC.

The chain employs TRBV12-3 or TRBV12-4 and TRBJ1-1; 7 bases line up with TRBD1. The CDR3 consists of 13 residues. J was trimmed by 9 bases and V by 5 bases; bases with no gene match: 9. CDR3 sequence (DNA): TGTGCCAGCAGTACCAGACAGGGAGGAAAAGCTTTCTTT. This sequence encodes CASSTRQGGKAFF.

The chain recombines TRBV28 with TRBJ1-5; maybe TRBD1 (6 bases). The CDR3 has 13 amino acids. V shed 3 bases and J shed 7 bases, with 10 bases lying between them. Germline CDR1 is MDHEN and CDR2 is SYDVKM. The CDR3 bases are TGTGCCAGCAGTTTGGGGGCAGGACAGCCCCAGCATTTT. Encoded protein: CASSLGAGQPQHF. The complete variable domain, with remaining parts taken from reference TRBV28 and TRBJ1-5, reads DVKVTQSSRYLVKRTGEKVFLECVQDMDHENMFWYRQDPGLGLRLIYFSYDVKMKEKGDIPEGYSVSREKKERFSLILESASTNQTSMYLCASSLGAGQPQHFGDGTRLSIL.

The rearrangement joins TRBV18 to TRBJ2-1; 9 bases are a match to TRBD2. The CDR3 length is 15 residues. From germline, CDR1 is KGHSH and CDR2 LQKENI. J gave up 7 bases and V 8 bases, and 12 bases lay outside the gene matches. Here the CDR3 DNA reads TGTGCCAGCCACCAGGGAGCGGGGGGTTTTAATGAGCAGTTCTTC. This gives the protein CASHQGAGGFNEQFF.

About this clone: The sample holds other DNA sequences that translate to the same CDR3. This chain uses TRBV5-1 with TRBJ2-2; TRBD2 is a possible D gene (5 bases). Looked up from germline, CDR1 is SGHRS and CDR2 is YFSETQ. V was shortened by 2 bases and J by 0 bases, with 8 bases between the two germline ends. This CDR3 comprises 15 residues. This chain's CDR3 is CASSLDGTNTGELFF. DNA of the CDR3: TGCGCCAGCAGCTTAGACGGGACGAACACCGGGGAGCTGTTTTTT.

The chain employs TRBV6-4 and TRBJ2-1, with 8 positions matching TRBD1. V lost 5 bases and J lost 2; bases outside the gene matches: 5. This CDR3 spans 15 amino acids. In germline, CDR1 is MRHNA, CDR2 SNTAGT. This CDR3 is CASSKDRETYNEQFF. The CDR3 DNA reads TGTGCCAGCAGTAAGGACAGGGAGACCTACAATGAGCAGTTCTTC.

This clone was seen only a few times. The chain couples TRBV2 to TRBJ1-4; 9 nucleotides line up with TRBD1. This CDR3 spans 13 amino acids. V lost 5 bases and J lost 6; bases outside the gene matches: 1. Germline V lookup: CDR1 SNHLY, CDR2 FYNNEI. CDR3 amino acids: CASSRDRDEKLFF. CDR3 bases: TGTGCCAGCAGTCGGGACAGGGATGAAAAACTGTTTTTT.